This T cell receptor (beta chain) was sequenced for a study of blood T cell repertoires in COVID-19. Study at large: Samples taken during acute and convalescent COVID-19 were collected in the United States, Italy and Spain. PBMCs, B-cell-depleted T cells, or T cells were the source of the cDNA or gDNA that made up the material.

Under the authors' procedure: Estimated nucleated cell counts came from reference gene primer amplification. Clones were sequenced by immunoSEQ multiplex PCR, and TCRdb holds only the in-frame ones, with some missing. From that table come the V and J calls and clone size; the DNA was used to work out D and trimming. The sample shows 84,000 or so clones, 65% to 85% of them seen only once. The ends lost 5 bases at V and 6 bases at J; junction bases unmatched: 8. Germline V gene lookup returns CDR1 MGHDK and CDR2 SYGVNS. CDR3 length: 14 residues. The receptor was isolated from a woman older than 75 with acute or convalescent COVID-19. V and J are TRBV25-1 and TRBJ1-2, with 8 bases identical to TRBD1. Source material: peripheral blood. This chain's CDR3 is CASSKGQGIDGYTF. CDR3 coding DNA: TGTGCCAGCAGTAAAGGACAGGGAATAGATGGCTACACCTTC.